This T cell receptor (beta chain) was sequenced during a study of blood T cell repertoires in COVID-19. Produced via immunoSEQ multiplex PCR; TCRdb's table is partial and in-frame only. The sample gives 150,000 to 200,000 clones, roughly 84% of which show up once; less than 3.5% is in the top ten. CDR3 length: 12 residues. Germline V gene sequence: CDR1 MDHEN, CDR2 SYDVKM. Trimming took 4 bases from V and 6 from J, leaving 9 bases between them. The rearrangement joins TRBV28 to TRBJ1-1, with D perhaps matching TRBD1 (6 bases). The sample was peripheral blood. The receptor's source is a woman aged 55-75 years with acute or convalescent COVID-19. The chain's CDR3 is CASSSWGPEAFF. The CDR3 DNA sequence: TGTGCCAGCAGTTCGTGGGGGCCTGAAGCTTTCTTT.